This T cell receptor beta chain appears in the sequencing data of a study of blood T cell repertoires in COVID-19. Study summary: The origin of the acute and convalescent COVID-19 samples was the United States, Italy and Spain. From T cells, B-cell-depleted T cells, or PBMCs came the material, which was cDNA or gDNA.

TCRdb keeps only in-frame clones here, not all; method: immunoSEQ multiplex PCR. The sample includes around 20,000 clones, roughly 73% seen only once; the top ten take around 21%. The sample taken for sequencing was peripheral blood. The receptor comes from a human donor in a cohort sampled during active or convalescent COVID-19.

CDR3 in amino acids: CASSGLSEETQYF. Written as DNA, the CDR3 is TGCGCCAGCAGTGGGTTGTCGGAAGAGACCCAGTACTTC. This chain connects TRBV10-2 to TRBJ2-5; D is unresolved. Germline CDR1 WSHSY, CDR2 SAAADI. The CDR3 loop spans 13 amino acids. Trimming took off 4 bases at V and 3 bases at J, with 9 bases between the two ends.